These 11 T cell receptor beta chains came from one sample sequenced in a study of response to subunit inactivated influenza vaccine. TCRdb re-analysed the RT-PCR reads in MiXCR, keeping a single row per CDR3 protein. Of 450,000 to 600,000 distinct CDR3 sequences in the sample, roughly 7.9% were seen once. Sample: PBMCs from blood, taken less than 30 months after vaccination. The receptors were gathered from a man between 50 and 75 years old who received an inactivated influenza vaccine.

This chain uses TRBV20-1 with TRBJ1-2; D is unresolved. Germline V gene lookup returns CDR1 DFQATT and CDR2 SNEGSKA (reference sequence). Trimming removed 3 bases from V and 1 base from J, with 6 bases in between. The CDR3 loop spans 12 amino acids. CDR3 in DNA: TGCAGTGCTAGTCCGGGTAACTATGGCTACACCTTC. Protein product: CSASPGNYGYTF.

This clonotype was detected only a few times. The chain is built from TRBV10-3 and TRBJ2-5, with D possibly called TRBD1 or TRBD2 (5 bases each). This CDR3 is built from 14 residues. Looked up from germline, CDR1 is ENHRY and CDR2 is SYGVKD. V was clipped by 6 bases and J by 4 bases, with 15 bases between them. CDR3 nucleotides: TGTGCCATCAGCCGAGAGTGGGGGAGAGAGACCCAGTACTTC. Translating it yields CAISREWGRETQYF.

This clonotype was counted between two and nine times. The rearrangement joins TRBV2 to TRBJ1-1; no definite D call. Trimming stripped 4 bases from V and 1 base from J, with 10 bases between. Germline CDR1 is SNHLY and CDR2 is FYNNEI. CDR3 length: 14 amino acids. The CDR3 here is CASSAQRENTEAFF. The CDR3 bases are TGTGCCAGCAGTGCCCAGCGGGAGAACACTGAAGCTTTCTTT.

The chain joins TRBV11-2 to TRBJ1-5, with 7 nucleotides matching TRBD1. The J segment lost 0 bases and the V segment lost 8 bases, leaving 16 bases of the junction unmatched. CDR1 is SGHAT, CDR2 FQNNGV, per germline. The CDR3 covers 18 residues. The CDR3 bases are TGTGCCAGCCCCGGTCCGCCGACAGGGCAATATAGCAATCAGCCCCAGCATTTT. As protein: CASPGPPTGQYSNQPQHF.

This clonotype was detected a few times. This chain joins TRBV18 and TRBJ1-1; D might be TRBD1 (6 bases). CDR1 and CDR2 (germline): KGHSH, LQKENI. The CDR3 is 16 amino acids. Deletions cut 3 bases from V and 0 bases from J, with 14 bases between. The CDR3 DNA sequence: TGTGCCAGCTCACCCAGGGGAGCAGGGATGAACACTGAAGCTTTCTTT. It encodes CASSPRGAGMNTEAFF.

A few counts support this clonotype. The rearrangement links TRBV2 to TRBJ2-1, with 8 nucleotides matching TRBD2. V lost 6 bases, J lost 9 bases, and 7 bases stayed unmatched. Germline loops: CDR1 SNHLY, CDR2 FYNNEI. The CDR3 sequence is 13 residues long. The CDR3 loop is CASRPGGPGEQFF. The CDR3 nucleotides are TGTGCCAGCAGGCCGGGGGGGCCCGGTGAGCAGTTCTTC.

The chain links TRBV3-1 to TRBJ2-4; D not certain. Trimming cost V 2 bases and J 8 bases, with 10 bases left between them. The germline CDR1 and CDR2 sequences are LGHDT and YNNKEL (reference sequence). The CDR3 is 13 residues long. The CDR3 DNA reads as TGTGCCAGCAGCCAATGCTTGTGGGACATTCAGTACTTC. Its translation is CASSQCLWDIQYF.

This clonotype has more than one count but fewer than ten. The chain couples TRBV6-5 to TRBJ1-6; 11 bases match TRBD1. The germline V gene encodes CDR1 MNHEY and CDR2 SVGAGI. J lost 9 bases, V lost 0 bases, and 4 bases had no gene match. CDR3 length: 16 amino acids. The CDR3 sequence: CASSYSWTGGASPLHF. As DNA, the CDR3 is TGTGCCAGCAGTTACTCCTGGACAGGGGGCGCTTCACCCCTCCACTTT.

This clonotype was picked up a small number of times. The chain carries TRBV7-9 and TRBJ2-2; 10 nucleotides align to TRBD2. The CDR3 has 17 residues. J gave up 1 base and V 5 bases, and 7 bases lay outside the gene matches. Germline loops: CDR1 SEHNR, CDR2 FQNEAQ (reference sequence). The CDR3 bases are TGTGCCAGCAGCCCATTAGCGGGAGGACAGAACACCGGGGAGCTGTTTTTT. As protein: CASSPLAGGQNTGELFF.

This chain uses TRBV6-6 with TRBJ1-2; perhaps TRBD1 as D (6 bases). V lost 8 bases and J 3 bases, leaving 13 bases between the germline ends. Germline values: CDR1 MNHNY, CDR2 SVGAGI (reference sequence). This CDR3 has 13 residues. The CDR3 spells CASGMNRDYGYTF. The CDR3 DNA follows: TGTGCCAGCGGTATGAACAGGGACTATGGCTACACCTTC.

This clonotype was seen a few times. The chain carries TRBV5-1 and TRBJ2-5; D call uncertain. V was cut by 0 bases and J by 1 base, with 10 bases left in between. This CDR3 is built from 15 residues. Germline V gene sequence: CDR1 SGHRS, CDR2 YFSETQ. The CDR3 here is CASSLEVASQETQYF. DNA for the CDR3: TGCGCCAGCAGCTTGGAGGTCGCTAGCCAAGAGACCCAGTACTTC.